The next 7 T cell receptor beta chains were all read from a single sample in a study of type 1 regulatory T cells. Notes on the study in general: Compared with non-type 1 regulatory T cells, type 1 regulatory T cells showed a more restricted TCR repertoire.

TCRdb reanalysed the reads using MiXCR and keeps one entry per CDR3 protein. Of 65,000 to 80,000 distinct CDR3 sequences in the sample, less than 25% were seen once. These receptors lack a known antigen. The source material was cultured type 1 regulatory T (Tr1) cells, either the whole culture or a sorted fraction (not recorded which). These receptors all come from a human donor in good health.

This clonotype was seen repeatedly, ten times or more. The chain couples TRBV7-2 to TRBJ1-1; D may be TRBD1 (5 bases). This CDR3 has 13 residues. Per germline, CDR1 SGHTA and CDR2 FQGNSA. V lost 1 base, J lost 7 bases, and 10 bases lay in between. The CDR3 DNA sequence: TGTGCCAGCAGCTTAGTAAGGGGAAATGAAGCTTTCTTT. Residues: CASSLVRGNEAFF.

This clonotype turned up a few times. V gene TRBV18 combines with J gene TRBJ1-1; D unresolved. This CDR3 has 13 amino acids. CDR1 is KGHSH, CDR2 LQKENI, per germline. V was pared by 3 bases and J by 4 bases, with 9 bases between. The CDR3 protein is CASSPGGSTEAFF. CDR3 nucleotides: TGTGCCAGCTCACCGGGAGGGAGCACTGAAGCTTTCTTT.

This clonotype was recorded a few times. The chain joins TRBV18 to TRBJ1-1, with a tentative D call TRBD1 (6 bases). CDR3 length: 14 amino acids. V shed 4 bases and J shed 3 bases, with 12 bases lying between them. Germline V gene lookup returns CDR1 KGHSH and CDR2 LQKENI. In DNA, the CDR3 is TGTGCCAGCTCACAACAGGGAACGGACACTGAAGCTTTCTTT. Its protein is CASSQQGTDTEAFF.

This clonotype has a handful of counts. This chain connects TRBV19 to TRBJ2-5; D uncertain. The CDR3 extends over 13 amino acids. The V gene's germline CDR1 is LNHDA and CDR2 SQIVND (reference sequence). V lost 1 base, J lost 7 bases, and 10 bases lay in between. The DNA of the CDR3 is TGTGCCAGTAGTATAGCAGCGAGTGGGACCCAGTACTTC. This gives the protein CASSIAASGTQYF.

Only a few counts were recorded for this clonotype. The V gene is TRBV20-1, the J gene TRBJ1-2; D not certain. CDR3 length: 12 amino acids. With 0 bases removed from V and 5 bases from J, the gap between germline ends came to 7 bases. From germline, CDR1 is DFQATT and CDR2 SNEGSKA (reference sequence). CDR3 DNA: TGCAGTGCTAGAGATCTGAGTTATGGCTACACCTTC. Amino acid sequence: CSARDLSYGYTF.

Notes on this clonotype: This likely reflects a read error, since a far larger clone is one base away. The genes are TRBV7-3 and TRBJ2-1; 7 nucleotides line up with TRBD2. The trim removed 5 bases at V and 0 bases at J, leaving 7 bases unmatched. The CDR3 is 16 amino acids. The germline V gene has CDR1 SGHTA and CDR2 FQGTGA. CDR3 nucleotide sequence: TGTGCCAGCAGCAGCGGGACTCAGAGCTCCTACAATGAGCAGTTCTTC. Protein: CASSSGTQSSYNEQFF.

A few counts support this clonotype. This chain uses TRBV6-2 or TRBV6-3 with TRBJ1-2; a weak D match, TRBD1 (5 bases). The germline CDR1 and CDR2 sequences are MNHEY and SVGEGT. There are 14 residues in the CDR3. V lost 4 bases and J 7 bases, leaving 16 bases between the germline ends. Written as DNA, the CDR3 is TGTGCCAGCAGTTGGGCCGAGGGGCGGCGTGGCTACACCTTC. It encodes CASSWAEGRRGYTF.